This entry features one TCR beta chain sequence. Some clones are missing from TCRdb's copy, which holds only in-frame ones; the method was immunoSEQ multiplex PCR. The data hold some 150,000 clones, with roughly nine tenths observed a single time. These data come from a study of blood T cell repertoires in COVID-19. As for the study in general: The samples span acute and convalescent COVID-19 from the United States, Italy and Spain. In each case, the material was cDNA or gDNA derived from T cells, B-cell-depleted T cells, or PBMCs.

CDR1 is LNHDA, CDR2 SQIVND, per germline (reference sequence). The CDR3 extends over 15 amino acids. After removal of 5 bases from V and 1 base from J, the junction contained 5 bases not matched to a gene. What was sequenced was peripheral blood. The receptor was isolated from a woman between 55 and 75 years old with active COVID-19. This chain uses TRBV19 with TRBJ2-1, with TRBD2 identical over 7 bases. Here the CDR3 reads CASSVAGVSYNEQFF. CDR3 in DNA: TGTGCCAGTAGTGTCGCGGGAGTATCCTACAATGAGCAGTTCTTC.